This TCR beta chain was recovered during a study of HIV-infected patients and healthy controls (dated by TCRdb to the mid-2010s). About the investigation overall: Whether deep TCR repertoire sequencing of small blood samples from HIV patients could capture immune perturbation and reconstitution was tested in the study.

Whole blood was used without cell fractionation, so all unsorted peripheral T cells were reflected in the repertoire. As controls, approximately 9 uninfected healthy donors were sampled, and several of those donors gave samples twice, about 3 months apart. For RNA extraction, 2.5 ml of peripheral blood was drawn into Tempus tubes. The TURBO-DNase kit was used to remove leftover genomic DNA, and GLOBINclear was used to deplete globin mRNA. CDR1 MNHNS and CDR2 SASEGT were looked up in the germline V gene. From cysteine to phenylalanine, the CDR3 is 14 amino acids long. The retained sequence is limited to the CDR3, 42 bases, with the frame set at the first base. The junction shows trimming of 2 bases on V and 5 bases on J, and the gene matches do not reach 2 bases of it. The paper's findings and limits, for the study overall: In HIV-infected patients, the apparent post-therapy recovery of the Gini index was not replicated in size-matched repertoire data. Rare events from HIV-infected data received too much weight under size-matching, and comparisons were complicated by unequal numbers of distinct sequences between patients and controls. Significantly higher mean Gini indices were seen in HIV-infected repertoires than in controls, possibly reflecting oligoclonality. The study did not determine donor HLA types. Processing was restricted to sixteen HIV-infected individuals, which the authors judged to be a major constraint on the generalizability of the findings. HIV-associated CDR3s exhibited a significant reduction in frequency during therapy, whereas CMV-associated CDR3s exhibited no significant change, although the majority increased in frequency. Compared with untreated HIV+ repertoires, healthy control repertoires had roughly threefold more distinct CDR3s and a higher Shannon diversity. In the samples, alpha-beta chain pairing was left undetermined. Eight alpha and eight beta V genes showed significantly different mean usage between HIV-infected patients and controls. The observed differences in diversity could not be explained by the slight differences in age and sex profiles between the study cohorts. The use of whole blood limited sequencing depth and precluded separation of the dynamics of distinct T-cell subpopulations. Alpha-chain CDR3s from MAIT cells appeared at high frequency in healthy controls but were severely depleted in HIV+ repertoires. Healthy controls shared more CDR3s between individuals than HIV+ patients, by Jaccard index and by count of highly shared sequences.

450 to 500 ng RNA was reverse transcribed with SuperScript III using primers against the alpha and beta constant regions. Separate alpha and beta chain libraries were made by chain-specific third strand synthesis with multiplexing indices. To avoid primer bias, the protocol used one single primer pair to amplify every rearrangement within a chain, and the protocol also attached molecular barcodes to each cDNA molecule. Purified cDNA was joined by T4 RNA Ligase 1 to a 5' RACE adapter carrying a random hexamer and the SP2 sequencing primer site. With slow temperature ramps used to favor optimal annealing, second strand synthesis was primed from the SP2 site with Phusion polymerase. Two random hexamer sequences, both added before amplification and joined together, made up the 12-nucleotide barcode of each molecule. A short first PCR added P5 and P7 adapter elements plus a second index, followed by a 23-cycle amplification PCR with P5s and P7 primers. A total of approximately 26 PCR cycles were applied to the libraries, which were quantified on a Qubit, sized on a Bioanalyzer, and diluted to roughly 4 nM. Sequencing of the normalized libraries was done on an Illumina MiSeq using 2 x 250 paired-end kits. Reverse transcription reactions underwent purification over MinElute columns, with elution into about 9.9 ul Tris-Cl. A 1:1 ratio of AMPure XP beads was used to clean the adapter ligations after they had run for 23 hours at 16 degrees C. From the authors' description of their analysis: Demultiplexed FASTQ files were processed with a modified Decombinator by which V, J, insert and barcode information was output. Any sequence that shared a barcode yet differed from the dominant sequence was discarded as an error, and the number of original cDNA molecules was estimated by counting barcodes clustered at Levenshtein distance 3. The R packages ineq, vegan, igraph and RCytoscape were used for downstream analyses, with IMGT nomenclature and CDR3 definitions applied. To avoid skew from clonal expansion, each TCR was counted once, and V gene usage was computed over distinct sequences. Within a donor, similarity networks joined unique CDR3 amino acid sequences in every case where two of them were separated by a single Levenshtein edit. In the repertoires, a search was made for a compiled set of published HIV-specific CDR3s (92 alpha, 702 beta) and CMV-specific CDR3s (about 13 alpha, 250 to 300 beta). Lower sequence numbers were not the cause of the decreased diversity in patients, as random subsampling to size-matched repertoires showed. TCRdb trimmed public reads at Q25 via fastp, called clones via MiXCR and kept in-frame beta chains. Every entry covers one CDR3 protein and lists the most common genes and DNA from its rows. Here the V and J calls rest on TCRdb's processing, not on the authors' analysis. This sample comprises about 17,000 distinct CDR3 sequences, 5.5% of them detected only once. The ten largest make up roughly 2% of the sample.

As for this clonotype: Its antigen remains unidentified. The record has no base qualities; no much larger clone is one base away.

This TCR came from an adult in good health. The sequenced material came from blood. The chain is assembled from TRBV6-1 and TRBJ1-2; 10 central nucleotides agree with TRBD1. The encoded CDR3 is CASSEWDRGYGYTF. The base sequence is TGTGCCAGCAGTGAATGGGACAGGGGTTATGGCTACACCTTC.